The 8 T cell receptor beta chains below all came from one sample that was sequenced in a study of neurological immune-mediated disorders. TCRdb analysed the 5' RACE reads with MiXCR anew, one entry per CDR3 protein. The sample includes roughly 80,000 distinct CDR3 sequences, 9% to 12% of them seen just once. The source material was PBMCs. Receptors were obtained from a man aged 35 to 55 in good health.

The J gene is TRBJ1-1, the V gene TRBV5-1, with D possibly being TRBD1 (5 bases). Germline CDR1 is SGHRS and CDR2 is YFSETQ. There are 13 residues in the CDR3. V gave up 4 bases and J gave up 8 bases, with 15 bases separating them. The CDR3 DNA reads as TGCGCCAGCAGCCTACGGACAATGGGAGAAGCTTTCTTT. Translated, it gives CASSLRTMGEAFF.

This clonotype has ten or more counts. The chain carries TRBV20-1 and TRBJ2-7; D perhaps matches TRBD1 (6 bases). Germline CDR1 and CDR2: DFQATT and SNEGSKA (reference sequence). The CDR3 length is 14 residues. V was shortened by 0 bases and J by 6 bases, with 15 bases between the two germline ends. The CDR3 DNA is TGCAGTGCTAGAGATCACAGGGAAGGGTTCGAGCAGTACTTC. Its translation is CSARDHREGFEQYF.

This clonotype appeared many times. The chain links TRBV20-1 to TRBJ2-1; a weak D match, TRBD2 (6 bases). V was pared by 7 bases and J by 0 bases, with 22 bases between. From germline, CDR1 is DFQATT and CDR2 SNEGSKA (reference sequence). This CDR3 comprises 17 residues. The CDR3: CSVPLGVAVSSYNEQFF. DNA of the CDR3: TGCAGTGTCCCGCTAGGGGTAGCGGTGAGCTCCTACAATGAGCAGTTCTTC.

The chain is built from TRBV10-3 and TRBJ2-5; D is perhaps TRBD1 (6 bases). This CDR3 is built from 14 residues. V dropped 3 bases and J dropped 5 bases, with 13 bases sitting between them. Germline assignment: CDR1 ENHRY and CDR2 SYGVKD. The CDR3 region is CAISEPGQGETQYF. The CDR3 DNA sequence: TGTGCCATCAGTGAACCGGGGCAGGGGGAGACCCAGTACTTC.

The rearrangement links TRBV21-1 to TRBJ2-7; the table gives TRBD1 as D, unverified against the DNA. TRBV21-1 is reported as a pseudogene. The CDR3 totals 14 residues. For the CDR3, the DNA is TGTGCCAGCAGCAAAAGGACAGGGACCTACGAGCAGTACTTC. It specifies CASSKRTGTYEQYF.

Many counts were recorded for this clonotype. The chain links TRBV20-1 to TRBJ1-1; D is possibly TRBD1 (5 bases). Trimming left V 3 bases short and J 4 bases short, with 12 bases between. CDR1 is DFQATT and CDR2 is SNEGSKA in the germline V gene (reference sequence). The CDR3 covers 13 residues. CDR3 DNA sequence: TGCAGTGCTAGGGCAGGGAGCCTCACTGAAGCTTTCTTT. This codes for CSARAGSLTEAFF.

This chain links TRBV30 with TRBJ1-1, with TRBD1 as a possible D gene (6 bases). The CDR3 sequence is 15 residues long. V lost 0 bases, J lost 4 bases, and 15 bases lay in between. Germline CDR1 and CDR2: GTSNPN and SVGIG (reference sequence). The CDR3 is CAWSVIQGLGTEAFF. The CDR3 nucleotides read TGTGCCTGGAGTGTAATACAGGGACTAGGCACTGAAGCTTTCTTT.

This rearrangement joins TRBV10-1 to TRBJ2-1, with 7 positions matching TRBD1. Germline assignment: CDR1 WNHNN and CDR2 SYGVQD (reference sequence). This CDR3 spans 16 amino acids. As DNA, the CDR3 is TGCGCGCCTATAGGACAGGACCCTTCCTCCTACAATGAGCAGTTCTTC. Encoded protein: CAPIGQDPSSYNEQFF.